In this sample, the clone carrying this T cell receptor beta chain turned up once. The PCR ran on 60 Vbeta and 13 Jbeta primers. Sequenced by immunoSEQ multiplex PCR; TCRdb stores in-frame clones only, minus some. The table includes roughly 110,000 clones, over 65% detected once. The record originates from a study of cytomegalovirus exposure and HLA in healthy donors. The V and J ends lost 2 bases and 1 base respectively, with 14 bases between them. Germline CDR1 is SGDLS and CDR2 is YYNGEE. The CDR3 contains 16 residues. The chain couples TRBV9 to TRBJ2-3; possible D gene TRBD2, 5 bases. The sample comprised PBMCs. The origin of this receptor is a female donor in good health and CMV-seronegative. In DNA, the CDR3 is TGTGCCAGCAGCGTCCAGGCTAGCCCCCGCACAGATACGCAGTATTTT. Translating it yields CASSVQASPRTDTQYF.